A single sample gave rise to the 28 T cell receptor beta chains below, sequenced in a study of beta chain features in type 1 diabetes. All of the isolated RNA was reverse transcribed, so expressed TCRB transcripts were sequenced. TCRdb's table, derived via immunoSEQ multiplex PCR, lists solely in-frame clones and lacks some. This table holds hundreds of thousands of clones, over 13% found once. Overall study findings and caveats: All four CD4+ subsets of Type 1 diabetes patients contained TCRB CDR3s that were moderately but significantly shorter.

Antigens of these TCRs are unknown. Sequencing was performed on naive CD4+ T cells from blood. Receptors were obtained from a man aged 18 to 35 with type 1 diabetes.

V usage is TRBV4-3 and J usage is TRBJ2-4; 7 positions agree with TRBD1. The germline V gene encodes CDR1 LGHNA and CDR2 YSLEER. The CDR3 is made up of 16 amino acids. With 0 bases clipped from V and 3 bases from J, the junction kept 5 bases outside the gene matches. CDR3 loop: CASSQDIRDSKNIQYF. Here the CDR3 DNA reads TGCGCCAGCAGCCAAGACATCCGGGACAGCAAAAACATTCAGTACTTC.

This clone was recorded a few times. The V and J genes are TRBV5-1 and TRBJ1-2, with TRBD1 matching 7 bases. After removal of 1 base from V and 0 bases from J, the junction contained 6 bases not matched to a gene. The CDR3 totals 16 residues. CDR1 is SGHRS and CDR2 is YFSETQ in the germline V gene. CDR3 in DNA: TGCGCCAGCAGCTTGACAGGGGCCAACTCTAACTATGGCTACACCTTC. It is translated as CASSLTGANSNYGYTF.

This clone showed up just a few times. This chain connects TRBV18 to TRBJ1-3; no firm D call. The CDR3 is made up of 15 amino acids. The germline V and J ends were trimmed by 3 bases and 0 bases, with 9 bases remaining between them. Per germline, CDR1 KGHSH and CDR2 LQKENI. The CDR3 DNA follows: TGTGCCAGCTCACCCCAGGAGCTCTCTGGAAACACCATATATTTT. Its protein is CASSPQELSGNTIYF. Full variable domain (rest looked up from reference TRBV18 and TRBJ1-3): NAGVMQNPRHLVRRRGQEARLRCSPMKGHSHVYWYRQLPEEGLKFMVYLQKENIIDESGMPKERFSAEFPKEGPSILRIQQVVRGDSAAYFCASSPQELSGNTIYFGEGSWLTVV.

CDR3 region: CAWTVGGSNEKLFF. The CDR3 DNA follows: TGTGCCTGGACCGTCGGGGGTTCTAATGAAAAACTGTTTTTT. The gene calls are TRBV30 and TRBJ1-4, with D tentatively TRBD1 (5 bases). V was cut by 4 bases and J by 3 bases, with 12 bases left in between. The length of the CDR3 is 14 residues. CDR1 and CDR2 from the germline V gene are GTSNPN and SVGIG (reference sequence).

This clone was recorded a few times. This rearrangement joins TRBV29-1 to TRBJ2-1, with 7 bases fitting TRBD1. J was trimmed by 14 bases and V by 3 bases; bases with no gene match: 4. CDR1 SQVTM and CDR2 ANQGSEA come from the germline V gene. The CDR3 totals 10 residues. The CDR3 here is CSVDTGVEFF. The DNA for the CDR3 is TGCAGCGTTGACACAGGGGTGGAGTTCTTC.

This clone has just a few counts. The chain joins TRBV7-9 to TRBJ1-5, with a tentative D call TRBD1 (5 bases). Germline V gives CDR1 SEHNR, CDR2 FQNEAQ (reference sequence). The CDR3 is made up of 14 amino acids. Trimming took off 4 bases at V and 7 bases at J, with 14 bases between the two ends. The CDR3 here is CASSYGAVGQPQHF. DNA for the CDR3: TGTGCCAGCAGCTATGGGGCAGTCGGCCAGCCCCAGCATTTT.

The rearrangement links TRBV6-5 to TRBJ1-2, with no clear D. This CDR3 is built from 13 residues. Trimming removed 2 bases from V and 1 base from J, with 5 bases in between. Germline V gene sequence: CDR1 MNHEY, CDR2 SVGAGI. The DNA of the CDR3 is TGTGCCAGCAGTTACGACATTAACTATGGCTACACCTTC. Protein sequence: CASSYDINYGYTF.

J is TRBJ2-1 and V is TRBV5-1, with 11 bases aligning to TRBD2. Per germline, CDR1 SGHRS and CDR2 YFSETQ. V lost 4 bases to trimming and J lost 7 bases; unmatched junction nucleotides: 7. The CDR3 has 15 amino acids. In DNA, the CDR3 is TGCGCCAGCAGCGCATTGGGGACTAGCGGTAATGAGCAGTTCTTC. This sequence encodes CASSALGTSGNEQFF.

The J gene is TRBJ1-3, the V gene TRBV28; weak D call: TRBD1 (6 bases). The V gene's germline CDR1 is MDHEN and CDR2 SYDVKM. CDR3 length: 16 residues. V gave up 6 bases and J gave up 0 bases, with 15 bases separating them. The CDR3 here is CASSLGGTVSGNTIYF. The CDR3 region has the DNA TGTGCCAGCAGCCTAGGGGGGACGGTCTCTGGAAACACCATATATTTT.

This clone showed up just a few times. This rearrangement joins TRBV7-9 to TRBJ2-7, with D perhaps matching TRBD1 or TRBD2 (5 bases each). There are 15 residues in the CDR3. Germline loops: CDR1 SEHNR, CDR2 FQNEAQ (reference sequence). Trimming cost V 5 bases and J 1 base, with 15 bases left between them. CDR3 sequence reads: CASSGPGTLSYEQYF. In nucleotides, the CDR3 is TGTGCCAGCAGCGGACCCGGGACCCTTTCCTACGAGCAGTACTTC. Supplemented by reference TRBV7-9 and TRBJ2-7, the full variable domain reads DTGVSQNPRHKITKRGQNVTFRCDPISEHNRLYWYRQTLGQGPEFLTYFQNEAQLEKSRLLSDRFSAERPKGSFSTLEIQRTEQGDSAMYLCASSGPGTLSYEQYFGPGTRLTVT.

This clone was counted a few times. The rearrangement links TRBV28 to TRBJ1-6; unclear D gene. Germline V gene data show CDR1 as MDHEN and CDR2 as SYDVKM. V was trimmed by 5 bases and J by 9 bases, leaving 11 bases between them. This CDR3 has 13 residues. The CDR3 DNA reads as TGTGCCAGCAGTGAAGAGAGAGGTTCACCCCTCCACTTT. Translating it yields CASSEERGSPLHF.

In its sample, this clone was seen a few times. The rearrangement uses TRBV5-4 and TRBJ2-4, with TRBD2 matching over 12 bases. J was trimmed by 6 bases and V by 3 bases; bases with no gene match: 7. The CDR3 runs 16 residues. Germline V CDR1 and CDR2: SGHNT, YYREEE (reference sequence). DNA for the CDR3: TGTGCCAGCAGCTCCCCTAGCGGGGGGGATTTAAACATTCAGTACTTC. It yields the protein CASSSPSGGDLNIQYF.

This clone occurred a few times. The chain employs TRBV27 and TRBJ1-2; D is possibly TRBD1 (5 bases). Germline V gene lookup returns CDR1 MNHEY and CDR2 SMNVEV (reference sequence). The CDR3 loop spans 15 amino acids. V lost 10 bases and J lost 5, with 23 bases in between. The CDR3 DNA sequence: TGTGCCACCAAGGGAGCGGGGGAGTCCGAGTATGGCTACACCTTC. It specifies CATKGAGESEYGYTF.

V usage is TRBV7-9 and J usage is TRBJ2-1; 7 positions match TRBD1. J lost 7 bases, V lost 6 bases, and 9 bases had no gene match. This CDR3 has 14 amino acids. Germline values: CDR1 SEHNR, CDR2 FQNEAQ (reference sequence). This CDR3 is CASSLFSQGNEQFF. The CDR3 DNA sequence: TGTGCCAGCAGTTTATTTTCACAGGGGAATGAGCAGTTCTTC.

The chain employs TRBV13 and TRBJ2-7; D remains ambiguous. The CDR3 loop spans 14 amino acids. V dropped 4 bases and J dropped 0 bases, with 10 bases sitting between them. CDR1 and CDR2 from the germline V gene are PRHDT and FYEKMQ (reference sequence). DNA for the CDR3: TGTGCCAGCAGCTATTTGACGGACTCCTACGAGCAGTACTTC. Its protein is CASSYLTDSYEQYF.

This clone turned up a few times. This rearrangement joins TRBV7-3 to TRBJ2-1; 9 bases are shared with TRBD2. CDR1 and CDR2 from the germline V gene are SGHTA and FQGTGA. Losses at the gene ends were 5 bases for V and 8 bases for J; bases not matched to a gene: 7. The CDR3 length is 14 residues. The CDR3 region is CASSASGIMDEQFF. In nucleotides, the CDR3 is TGTGCCAGCAGCGCTAGCGGGATCATGGATGAGCAGTTCTTC.

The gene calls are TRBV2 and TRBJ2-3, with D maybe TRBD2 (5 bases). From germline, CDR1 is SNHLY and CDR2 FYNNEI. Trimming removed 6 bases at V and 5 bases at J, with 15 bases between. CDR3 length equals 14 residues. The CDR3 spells CASSGLTTGDTQYF. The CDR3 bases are TGTGCCAGCAGCGGACTCACGACCGGAGATACGCAGTATTTT.

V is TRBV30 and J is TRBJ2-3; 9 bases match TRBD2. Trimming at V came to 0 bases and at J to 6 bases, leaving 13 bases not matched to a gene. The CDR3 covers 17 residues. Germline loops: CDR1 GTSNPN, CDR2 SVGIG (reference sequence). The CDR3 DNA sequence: TGTGCCTGGAGTGTACCCCTAGCGGGATATTATGCGGATACGCAGTATTTT. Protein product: CAWSVPLAGYYADTQYF.

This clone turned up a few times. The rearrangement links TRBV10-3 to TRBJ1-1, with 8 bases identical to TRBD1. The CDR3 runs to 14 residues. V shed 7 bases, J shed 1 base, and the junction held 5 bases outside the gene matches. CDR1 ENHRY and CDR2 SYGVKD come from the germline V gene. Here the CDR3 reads CAINPGGSNTEAFF. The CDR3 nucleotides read TGTGCCATCAATCCAGGGGGCTCGAACACTGAAGCTTTCTTT.

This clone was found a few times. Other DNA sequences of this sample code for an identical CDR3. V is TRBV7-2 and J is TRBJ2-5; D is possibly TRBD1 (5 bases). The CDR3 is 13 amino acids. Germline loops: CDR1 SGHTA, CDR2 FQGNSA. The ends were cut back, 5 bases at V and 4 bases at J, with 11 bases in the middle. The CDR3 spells CASSPGQGETQYF. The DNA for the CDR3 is TGTGCCAGCAGCCCCGGACAAGGAGAGACCCAGTACTTC.

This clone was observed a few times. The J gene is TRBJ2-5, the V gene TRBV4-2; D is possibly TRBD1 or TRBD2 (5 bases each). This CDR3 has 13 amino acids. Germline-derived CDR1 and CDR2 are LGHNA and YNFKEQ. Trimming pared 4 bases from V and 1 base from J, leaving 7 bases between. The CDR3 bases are TGTGCCAGCAGCCCCGGGGCCCAAGAGACCCAGTACTTC. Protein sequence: CASSPGAQETQYF.

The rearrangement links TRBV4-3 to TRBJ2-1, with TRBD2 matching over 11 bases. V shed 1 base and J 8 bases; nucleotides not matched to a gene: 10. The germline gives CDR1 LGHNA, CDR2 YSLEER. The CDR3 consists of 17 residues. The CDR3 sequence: CASSQVLLAGGFYEQFF. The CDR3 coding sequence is TGCGCCAGCAGCCAAGTCTTATTAGCGGGGGGGTTCTATGAGCAGTTCTTC.

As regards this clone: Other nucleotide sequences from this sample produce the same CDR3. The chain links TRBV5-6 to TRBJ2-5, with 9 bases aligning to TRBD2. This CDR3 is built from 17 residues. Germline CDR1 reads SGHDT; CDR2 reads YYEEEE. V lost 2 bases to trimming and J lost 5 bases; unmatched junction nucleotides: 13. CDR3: CASSFPAGGLRGETQYF. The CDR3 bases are TGTGCCAGCAGCTTCCCAGCGGGAGGACTGAGAGGGGAGACCCAGTACTTC. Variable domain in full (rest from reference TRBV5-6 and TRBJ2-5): DAGVTQSPTHLIKTRGQQVTLRCSPKSGHDTVSWYQQALGQGPQFIFQYYEEEERQRGNFPDRFSGHQFPNYSSELNVNALLLGDSALYLCASSFPAGGLRGETQYFGPGTRLLVL.

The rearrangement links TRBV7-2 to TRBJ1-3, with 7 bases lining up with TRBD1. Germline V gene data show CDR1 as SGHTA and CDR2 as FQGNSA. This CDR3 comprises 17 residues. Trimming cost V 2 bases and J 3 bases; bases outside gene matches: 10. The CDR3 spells CASSLLRTGAYGNTIYF. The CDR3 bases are TGTGCCAGCAGCTTACTCCGAACAGGGGCATATGGAAACACCATATATTTT.

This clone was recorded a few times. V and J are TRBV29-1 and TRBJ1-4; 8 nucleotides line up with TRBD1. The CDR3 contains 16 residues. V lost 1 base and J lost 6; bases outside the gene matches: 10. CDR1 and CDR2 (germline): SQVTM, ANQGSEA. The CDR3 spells CSVEVGNDRGYEKLFF. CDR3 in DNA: TGCAGCGTTGAAGTCGGAAACGACAGGGGATATGAAAAACTGTTTTTT. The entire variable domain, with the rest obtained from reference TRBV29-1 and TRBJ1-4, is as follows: SAVISQKPSRDICQRGTSLTIQCQVDSQVTMMFWYRQQPGQSLTLIATANQGSEATYESGFVIDKFPISRPNLTFSTLTVSNMSPEDSSIYLCSVEVGNDRGYEKLFFGSGTQLSVL.

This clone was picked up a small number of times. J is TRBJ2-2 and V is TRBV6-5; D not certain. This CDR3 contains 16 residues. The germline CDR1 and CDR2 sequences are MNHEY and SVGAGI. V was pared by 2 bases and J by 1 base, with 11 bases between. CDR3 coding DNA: TGTGCCAGCAGTTACGGTCCAGGCCAGAACACCGGGGAGCTGTTTTTT. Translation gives CASSYGPGQNTGELFF.

The CDR3, as DNA: TGTGCCTGGAGCCTCCCAGGGAGCCAGTACTTC. Translating it yields CAWSLPGSQYF. The rearrangement links TRBV30 to TRBJ2-5, with D possibly being TRBD1 or TRBD2 (5 bases each). Germline CDR1 is GTSNPN and CDR2 is SVGIG (reference sequence). The CDR3 is 11 residues long. The V end was cut by 3 bases, the J end by 10 bases, with 12 bases between.

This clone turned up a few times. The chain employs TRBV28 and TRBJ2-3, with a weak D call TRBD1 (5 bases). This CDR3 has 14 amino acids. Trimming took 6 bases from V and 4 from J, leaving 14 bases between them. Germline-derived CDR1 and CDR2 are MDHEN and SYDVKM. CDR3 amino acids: CASSSPGRADTQYF. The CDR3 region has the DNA TGTGCCAGCAGCTCCCCAGGCAGGGCAGATACGCAGTATTTT.